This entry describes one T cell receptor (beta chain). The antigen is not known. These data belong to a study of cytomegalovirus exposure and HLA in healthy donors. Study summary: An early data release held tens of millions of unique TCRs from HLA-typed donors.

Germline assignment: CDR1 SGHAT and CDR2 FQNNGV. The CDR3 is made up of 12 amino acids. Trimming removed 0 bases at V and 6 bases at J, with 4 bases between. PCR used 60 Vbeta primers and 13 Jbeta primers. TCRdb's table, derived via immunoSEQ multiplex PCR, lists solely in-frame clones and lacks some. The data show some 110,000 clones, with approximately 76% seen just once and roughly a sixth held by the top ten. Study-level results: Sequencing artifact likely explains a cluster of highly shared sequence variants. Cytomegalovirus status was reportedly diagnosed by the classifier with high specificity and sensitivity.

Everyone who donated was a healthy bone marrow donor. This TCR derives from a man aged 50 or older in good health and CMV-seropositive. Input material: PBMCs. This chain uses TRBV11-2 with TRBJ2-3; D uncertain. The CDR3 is CASSLERDTQYF. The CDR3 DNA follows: TGTGCCAGCAGCTTAGAGAGGGATACGCAGTATTTT.